This T cell receptor (beta chain) was sequenced during a study of shared clonotypes between healthy human individuals. Sequencing was performed with immunoSEQ multiplex PCR; in TCRdb, only in-frame clones are kept and a portion is missing. The sample shows about 2.3 million clones, 90% to 95% of them seen only once. The germline gives CDR1 GTSNPN, CDR2 SVGIG (reference sequence). V lost 7 bases and J lost 1, with 7 bases in between. The CDR3 is made up of 12 amino acids. The source of this sequence is a man between 18 and 29 years old in good health. Some clones in this sample may be carry-over from other donors' samples. The rearrangement links TRBV30 to TRBJ2-2; the D gene is possibly TRBD1 (6 bases). Source material: naive CD4+ T cells from PBMCs. Subset reported: CD45RA+ positively selected. The CDR3 here is CALQGNTGELFF. The CDR3 nucleotides are TGTGCCTTACAGGGGAACACCGGGGAGCTGTTTTTT.